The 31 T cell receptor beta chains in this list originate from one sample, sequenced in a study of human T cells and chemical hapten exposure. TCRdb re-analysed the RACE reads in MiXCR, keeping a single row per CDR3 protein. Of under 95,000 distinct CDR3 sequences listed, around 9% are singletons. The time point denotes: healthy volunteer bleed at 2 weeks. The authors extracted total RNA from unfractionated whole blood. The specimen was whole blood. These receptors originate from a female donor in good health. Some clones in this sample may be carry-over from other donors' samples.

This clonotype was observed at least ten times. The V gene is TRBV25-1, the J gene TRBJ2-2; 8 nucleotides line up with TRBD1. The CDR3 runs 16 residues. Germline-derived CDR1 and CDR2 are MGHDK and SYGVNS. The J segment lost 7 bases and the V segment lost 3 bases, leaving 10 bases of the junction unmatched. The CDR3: CASSDQGARRNGELFF. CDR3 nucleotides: TGTGCCAGCAGTGACCAGGGGGCGAGGCGTAACGGGGAGCTGTTTTTT.

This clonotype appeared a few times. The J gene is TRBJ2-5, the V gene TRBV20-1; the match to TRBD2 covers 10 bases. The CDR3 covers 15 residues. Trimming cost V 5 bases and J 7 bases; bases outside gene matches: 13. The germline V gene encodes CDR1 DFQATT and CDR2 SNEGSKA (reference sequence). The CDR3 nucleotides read TGCAGTGCTCCGACCAGCGGGAGGGCCTTCGGGACCCAGTACTTC. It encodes CSAPTSGRAFGTQYF.

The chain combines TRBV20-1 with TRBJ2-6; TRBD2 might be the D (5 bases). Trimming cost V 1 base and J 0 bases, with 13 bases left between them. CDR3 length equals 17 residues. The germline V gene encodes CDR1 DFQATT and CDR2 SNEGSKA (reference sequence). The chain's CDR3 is CSARVRTGSSGANVLTF. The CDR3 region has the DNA TGCAGTGCTAGAGTCCGGACGGGGAGCTCTGGGGCCAACGTCCTGACTTTC.

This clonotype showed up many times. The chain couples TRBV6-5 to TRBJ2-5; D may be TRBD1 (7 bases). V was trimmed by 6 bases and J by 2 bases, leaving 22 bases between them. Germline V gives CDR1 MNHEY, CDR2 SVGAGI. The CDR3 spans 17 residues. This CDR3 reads CASRAQGEVYSQETQYF. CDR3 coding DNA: TGTGCCAGCAGAGCTCAGGGGGAGGTTTATTCGCAAGAGACCCAGTACTTC.

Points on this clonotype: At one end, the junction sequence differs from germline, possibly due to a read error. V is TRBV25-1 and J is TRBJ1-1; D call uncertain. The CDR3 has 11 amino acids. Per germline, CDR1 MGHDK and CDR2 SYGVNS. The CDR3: CVSTENTEAFF. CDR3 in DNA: TGTGTCAGCACCGAGAACACTGAAGCTTTCTTT.

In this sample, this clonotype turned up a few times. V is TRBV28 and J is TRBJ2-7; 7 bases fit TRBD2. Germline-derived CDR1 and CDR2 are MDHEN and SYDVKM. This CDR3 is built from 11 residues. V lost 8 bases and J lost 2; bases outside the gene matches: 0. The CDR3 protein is CASAGAYEQYF. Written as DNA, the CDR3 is TGTGCCAGCGCGGGGGCCTACGAGCAGTACTTC. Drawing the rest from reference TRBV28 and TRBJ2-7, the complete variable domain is DVKVTQSSRYLVKRTGEKVFLECVQDMDHENMFWYRQDPGLGLRLIYFSYDVKMKEKGDIPEGYSVSREKKERFSLILESASTNQTSMYLCASAGAYEQYFGPGTRLTVT.

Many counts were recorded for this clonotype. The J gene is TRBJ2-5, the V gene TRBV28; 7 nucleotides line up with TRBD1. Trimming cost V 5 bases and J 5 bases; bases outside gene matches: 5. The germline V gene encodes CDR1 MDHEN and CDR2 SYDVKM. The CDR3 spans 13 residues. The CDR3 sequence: CASSTEGAETQYF. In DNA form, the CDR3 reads TGTGCCAGCAGTACAGAGGGGGCCGAGACCCAGTACTTC.

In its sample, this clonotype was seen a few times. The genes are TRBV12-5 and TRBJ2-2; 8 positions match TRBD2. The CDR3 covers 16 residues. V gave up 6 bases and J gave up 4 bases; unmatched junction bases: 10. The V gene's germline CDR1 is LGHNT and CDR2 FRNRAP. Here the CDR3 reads CASGLLLGGGTGELFF. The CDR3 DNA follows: TGTGCTAGTGGCCTTCTCCTCGGGGGGGGCACCGGGGAGCTGTTTTTT. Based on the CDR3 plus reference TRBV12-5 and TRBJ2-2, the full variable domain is DARVTQTPRHKVTEMGQEVTMRCQPILGHNTVFWYRQTMMQGLELLAYFRNRAPLDDSGMPKDRFSAEMPDATLATLKIQPSEPRDSAVYFCASGLLLGGGTGELFFGEGSRLTVL.

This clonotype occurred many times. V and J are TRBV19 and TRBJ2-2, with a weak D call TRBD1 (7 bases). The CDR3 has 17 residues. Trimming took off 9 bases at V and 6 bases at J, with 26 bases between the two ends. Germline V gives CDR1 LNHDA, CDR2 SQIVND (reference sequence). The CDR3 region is CASATGTSGVWAGELFF. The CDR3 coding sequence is TGTGCCAGCGCGACAGGGACTTCGGGAGTATGGGCCGGGGAGCTGTTTTTT.

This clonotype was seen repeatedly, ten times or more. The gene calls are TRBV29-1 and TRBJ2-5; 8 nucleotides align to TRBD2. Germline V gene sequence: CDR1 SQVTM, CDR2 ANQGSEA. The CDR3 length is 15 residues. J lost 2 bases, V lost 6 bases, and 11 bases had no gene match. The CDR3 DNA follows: TGCAGCGTGGGGGGTGTAGCGGGAAGTCAAGAGACCCAGTACTTC. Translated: CSVGGVAGSQETQYF. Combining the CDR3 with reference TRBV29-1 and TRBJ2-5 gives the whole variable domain SAVISQKPSRDICQRGTSLTIQCQVDSQVTMMFWYRQQPGQSLTLIATANQGSEATYESGFVIDKFPISRPNLTFSTLTVSNMSPEDSSIYLCSVGGVAGSQETQYFGPGTRLLVL.

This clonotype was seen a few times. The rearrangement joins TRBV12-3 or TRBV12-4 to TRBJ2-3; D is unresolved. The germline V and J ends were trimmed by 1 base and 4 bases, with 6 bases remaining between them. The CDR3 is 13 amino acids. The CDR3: CASSLERADTQYF. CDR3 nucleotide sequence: TGTGCCAGCAGTTTAGAAAGGGCAGATACGCAGTATTTT.

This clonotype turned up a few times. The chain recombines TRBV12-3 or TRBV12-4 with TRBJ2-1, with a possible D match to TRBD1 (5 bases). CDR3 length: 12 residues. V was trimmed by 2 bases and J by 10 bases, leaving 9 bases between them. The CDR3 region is CASSLPTDEQFF. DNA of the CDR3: TGTGCCAGCAGTTTACCGACAGACGAGCAGTTCTTC.

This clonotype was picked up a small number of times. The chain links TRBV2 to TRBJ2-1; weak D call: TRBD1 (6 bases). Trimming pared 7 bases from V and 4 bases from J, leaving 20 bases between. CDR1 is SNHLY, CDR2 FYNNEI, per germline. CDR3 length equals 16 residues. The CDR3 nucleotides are TGTGCCAGCACCCTCAACTCCGGGACATTTTACAATGAGCAGTTCTTC. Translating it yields CASTLNSGTFYNEQFF.

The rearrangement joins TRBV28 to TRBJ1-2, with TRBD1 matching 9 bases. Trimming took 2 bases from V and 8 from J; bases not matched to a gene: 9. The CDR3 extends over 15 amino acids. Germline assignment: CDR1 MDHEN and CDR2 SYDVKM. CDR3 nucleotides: TGTGCCAGCAGTTTAGGGGTACAGGGGGCTCGGGGCTACACCTTC. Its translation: CASSLGVQGARGYTF.

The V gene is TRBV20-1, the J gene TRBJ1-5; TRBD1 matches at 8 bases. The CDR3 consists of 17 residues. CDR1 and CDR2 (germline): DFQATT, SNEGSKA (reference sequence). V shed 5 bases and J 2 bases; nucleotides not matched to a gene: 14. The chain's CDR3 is CSAALTGQGGGNQPQHF. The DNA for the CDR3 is TGCAGTGCTGCCTTAACCGGACAGGGTGGTGGCAATCAGCCCCAGCATTTT.

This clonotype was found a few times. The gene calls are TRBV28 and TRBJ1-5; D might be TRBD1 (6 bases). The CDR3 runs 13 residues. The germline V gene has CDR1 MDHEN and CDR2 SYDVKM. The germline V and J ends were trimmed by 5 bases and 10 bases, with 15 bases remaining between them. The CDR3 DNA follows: TGTGCCAGCAGTCCGGACAGTCAACGACCCCAGCATTTT. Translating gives CASSPDSQRPQHF.

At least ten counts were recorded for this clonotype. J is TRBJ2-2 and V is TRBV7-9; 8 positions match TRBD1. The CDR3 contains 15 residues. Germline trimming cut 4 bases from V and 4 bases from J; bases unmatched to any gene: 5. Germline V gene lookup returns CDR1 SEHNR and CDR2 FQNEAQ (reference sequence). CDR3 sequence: CASSWTGPATGELFF. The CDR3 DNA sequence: TGTGCCAGCAGCTGGACAGGGCCGGCCACCGGGGAGCTGTTTTTT.

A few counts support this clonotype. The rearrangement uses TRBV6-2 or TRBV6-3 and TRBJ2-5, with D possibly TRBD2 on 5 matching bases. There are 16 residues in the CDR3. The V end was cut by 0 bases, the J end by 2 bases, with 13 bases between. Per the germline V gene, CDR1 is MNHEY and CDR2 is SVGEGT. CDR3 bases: TGTGCCAGCAGTTACTCACGTGGGAGCGTTCAAGAGACCCAGTACTTC. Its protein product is CASSYSRGSVQETQYF.

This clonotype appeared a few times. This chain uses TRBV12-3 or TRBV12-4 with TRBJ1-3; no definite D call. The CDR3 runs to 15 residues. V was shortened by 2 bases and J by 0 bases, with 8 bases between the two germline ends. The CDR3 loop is CASSLFRNSGNTIYF. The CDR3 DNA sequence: TGTGCCAGCAGTTTATTCAGAAACTCTGGAAACACCATATATTTT.

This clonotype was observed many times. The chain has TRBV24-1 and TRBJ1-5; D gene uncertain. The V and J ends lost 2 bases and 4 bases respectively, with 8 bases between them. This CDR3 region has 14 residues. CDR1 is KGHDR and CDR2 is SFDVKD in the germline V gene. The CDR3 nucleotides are TGTGCCACCAGTGATTCGTTCGGGAATCAGCCCCAGCATTTT. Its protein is CATSDSFGNQPQHF.

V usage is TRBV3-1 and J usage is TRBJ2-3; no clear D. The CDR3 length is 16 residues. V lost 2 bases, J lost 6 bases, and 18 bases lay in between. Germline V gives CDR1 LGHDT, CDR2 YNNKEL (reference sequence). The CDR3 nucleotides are TGTGCCAGCAGCCAAAAGGTGGCGGCCGTAGGCGATACGCAGTATTTT. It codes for CASSQKVAAVGDTQYF.

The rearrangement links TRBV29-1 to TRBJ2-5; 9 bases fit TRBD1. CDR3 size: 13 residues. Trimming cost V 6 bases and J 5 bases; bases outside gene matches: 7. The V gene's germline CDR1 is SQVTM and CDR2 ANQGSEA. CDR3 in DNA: TGCAGCGTCGCACAGGGGGCGGGTGAGACCCAGTACTTC. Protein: CSVAQGAGETQYF. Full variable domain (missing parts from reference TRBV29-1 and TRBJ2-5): SAVISQKPSRDICQRGTSLTIQCQVDSQVTMMFWYRQQPGQSLTLIATANQGSEATYESGFVIDKFPISRPNLTFSTLTVSNMSPEDSSIYLCSVAQGAGETQYFGPGTRLLVL.

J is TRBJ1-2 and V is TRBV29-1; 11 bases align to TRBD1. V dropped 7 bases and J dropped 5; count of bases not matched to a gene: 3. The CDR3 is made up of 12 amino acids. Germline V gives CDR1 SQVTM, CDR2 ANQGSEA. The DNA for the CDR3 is TGCAGCGGCTGGGACAGGGGGTATGGCTACACCTTC. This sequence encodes CSGWDRGYGYTF.

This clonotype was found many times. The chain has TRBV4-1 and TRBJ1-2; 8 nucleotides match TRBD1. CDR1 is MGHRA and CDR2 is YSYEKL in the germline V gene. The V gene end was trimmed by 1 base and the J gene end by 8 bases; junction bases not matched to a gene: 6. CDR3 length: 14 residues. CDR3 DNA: TGCGCCAGCAGCCAAGTGGCAGGGGGCGACGGCTACACCTTC. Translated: CASSQVAGGDGYTF.

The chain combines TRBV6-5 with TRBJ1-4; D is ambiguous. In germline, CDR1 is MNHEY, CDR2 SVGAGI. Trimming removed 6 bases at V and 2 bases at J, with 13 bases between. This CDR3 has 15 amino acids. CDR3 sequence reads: CASSTSESTNEKLFF. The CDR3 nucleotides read TGTGCCAGCAGCACTAGCGAGTCGACTAATGAAAAACTGTTTTTT.

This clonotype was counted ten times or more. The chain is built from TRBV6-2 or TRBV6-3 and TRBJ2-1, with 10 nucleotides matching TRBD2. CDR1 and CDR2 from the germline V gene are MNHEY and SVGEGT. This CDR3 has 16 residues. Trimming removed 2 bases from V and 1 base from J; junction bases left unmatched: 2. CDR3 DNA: TGTGCCAGCAGTTACCAGCGGGAGGGGTCCTACAATGAGCAGTTCTTC. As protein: CASSYQREGSYNEQFF.

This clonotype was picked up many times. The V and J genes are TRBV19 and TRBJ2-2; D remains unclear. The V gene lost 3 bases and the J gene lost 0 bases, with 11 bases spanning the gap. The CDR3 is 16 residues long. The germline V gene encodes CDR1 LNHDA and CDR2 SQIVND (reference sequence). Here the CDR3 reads CASSMRSSSNTGELFF. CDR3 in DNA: TGTGCCAGTAGTATGAGATCGTCGTCGAACACCGGGGAGCTGTTTTTT. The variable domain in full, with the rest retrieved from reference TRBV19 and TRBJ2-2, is DGGITQSPKYLFRKEGQNVTLSCEQNLNHDAMYWYRQDPGQGLRLIYYSQIVNDFQKGDIAEGYSVSREKKESFPLTVTSAQKNPTAFYLCASSMRSSSNTGELFFGEGSRLTVL.

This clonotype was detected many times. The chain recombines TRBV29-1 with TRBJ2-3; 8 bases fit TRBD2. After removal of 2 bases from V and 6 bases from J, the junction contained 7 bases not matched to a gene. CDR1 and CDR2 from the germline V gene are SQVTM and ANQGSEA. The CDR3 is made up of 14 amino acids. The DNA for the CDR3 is TGCAGCGTTGAACTTATAGCGGGGTCCGATACGCAGTATTTT. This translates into CSVELIAGSDTQYF.

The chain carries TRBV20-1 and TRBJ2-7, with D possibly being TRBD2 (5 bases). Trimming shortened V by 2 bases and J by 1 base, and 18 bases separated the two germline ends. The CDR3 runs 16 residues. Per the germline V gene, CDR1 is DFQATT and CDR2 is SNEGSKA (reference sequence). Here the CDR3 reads CSARFSGPRGSYEQYF. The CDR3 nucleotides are TGCAGTGCTAGATTTTCCGGGCCACGGGGATCCTACGAGCAGTACTTC.

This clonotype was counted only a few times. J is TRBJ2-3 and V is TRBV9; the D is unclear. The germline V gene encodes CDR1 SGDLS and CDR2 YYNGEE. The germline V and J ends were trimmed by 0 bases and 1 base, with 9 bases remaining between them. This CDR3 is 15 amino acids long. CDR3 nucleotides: TGTGCCAGCAGCGTAGAGGGTCGGCGCACAGATACGCAGTATTTT. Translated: CASSVEGRRTDTQYF.

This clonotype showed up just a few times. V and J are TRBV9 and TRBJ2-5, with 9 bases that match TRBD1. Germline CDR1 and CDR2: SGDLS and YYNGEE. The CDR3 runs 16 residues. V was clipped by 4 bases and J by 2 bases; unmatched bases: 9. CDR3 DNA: TGTGCCAGCAGCATGAACATGGGACAGGGTCAAGAGACCCAGTACTTC. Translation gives CASSMNMGQGQETQYF.